A selection of T cell receptor beta chains follows, all from one sample in a study of blood T cell repertoires in COVID-19. Method: immunoSEQ multiplex PCR; TCRdb's copy keeps in-frame clones and lacks some. The sample holds tens of thousands of clones, over 70% seen once. Sample: peripheral blood. These TCRs come from a man at least 80 years old with active or convalescent COVID-19. CDR3s include the opening cysteine and the closing phenylalanine or tryptophan. The order of the fields is J gene, clone size, V gene, D gene, CDR3 DNA, CDR3 protein. A D gene is named only where the DNA matches it firmly. A row's size may be missing; if present it is once, few, many or a size class.

j_call: TRBJ2-3
clone_size: NA
v_call: TRBV6-6
d_call: NA
cdr3_nt: TGTGCCAGCAGTTCCGGACAGCCCAAACGGCTATATACGCAGTATTTT
cdr3_aa: CASSSGQPKRLYTQYF

j_call: TRBJ1-3
clone_size: NA
v_call: TRBV19
d_call: NA
cdr3_nt: TGTGCCAGTAGGGACAGAAGCTCTGGAAACACCATATATTTT
cdr3_aa: CASRDRSSGNTIYF

j_call: TRBJ1-4
clone_size: NA
v_call: TRBV9
d_call: NA
cdr3_nt: TGTGCCAGCAGCGCGGATAGTGGGGGCCGGGAAAAACTGTTTTTT
cdr3_aa: CASSADSGGREKLFF

j_call: TRBJ2-5
clone_size: once
v_call: TRBV2
d_call: NA
cdr3_nt: TGTGCCAGCAGTGAAGACCTGGCTCAAGAGACCCAGTACTTC
cdr3_aa: CASSEDLAQETQYF

j_call: TRBJ2-2
clone_size: NA
v_call: TRBV7-8
d_call: NA
cdr3_nt: TGTGCCAGCAGCACTCCCGGCAGGACCGGGGAGCTGTTTTTT
cdr3_aa: CASSTPGRTGELFF

j_call: TRBJ1-2
clone_size: NA
v_call: TRBV19
d_call: NA
cdr3_nt: TGTGCCAGTAGTATCGGAGAGGGCCTAGGGGGCTACACCTTC
cdr3_aa: CASSIGEGLGGYTF

j_call: TRBJ1-6
clone_size: NA
v_call: TRBV7-2
d_call: NA
cdr3_nt: TGTGCCAGCAGCCCTTTCCCAGGGCGGAATTGGCCACCCCTCCACTTT
cdr3_aa: CASSPFPGRNWPPLHF

j_call: TRBJ1-1
clone_size: NA
v_call: TRBV11-1
d_call: TRBD1
cdr3_nt: TGTGCCAGCAGCCACGGACAGGGGGGGAACACTGAAGCTTTCTTT
cdr3_aa: CASSHGQGGNTEAFF

j_call: TRBJ1-5
clone_size: NA
v_call: TRBV6-5
d_call: NA
cdr3_nt: TGTGCCAGCACCGGCAGGGGTGGTGGGCAGCCCCAGCATTTT
cdr3_aa: CASTGRGGGQPQHF

j_call: TRBJ2-3
clone_size: NA
v_call: TRBV12-5
d_call: NA
cdr3_nt: TGTGCTAGTGGTTCCCCAAACACAGATACGCAGTATTTT
cdr3_aa: CASGSPNTDTQYF

j_call: TRBJ2-4
clone_size: NA
v_call: TRBV29-1
d_call: NA
cdr3_nt: TGCAGCGCCGACGCGGGGAGAGGGAACATTCAGTACTTC
cdr3_aa: CSADAGRGNIQYF

j_call: TRBJ1-1
clone_size: NA
v_call: TRBV6-5
d_call: NA
cdr3_nt: TGTGCCAGCACTCGGAACACTGAAGCTTTCTTT
cdr3_aa: CASTRNTEAFF

j_call: TRBJ1-2
clone_size: NA
v_call: TRBV12-5
d_call: TRBD1
cdr3_nt: TGTGCTACCGGGACAGACTCTAACTATGGCTACACCTTC
cdr3_aa: CATGTDSNYGYTF

j_call: TRBJ1-4
clone_size: NA
v_call: TRBV20-1
d_call: NA
cdr3_nt: TGCAGTGCTAGTTCTTTTACCCGGGGGGCTAATGAAAAACTGTTTTTT
cdr3_aa: CSASSFTRGANEKLFF

j_call: TRBJ2-7
clone_size: NA
v_call: TRBV16
d_call: NA
cdr3_nt: TGTGCCAGCAGCCGACCGACAGGAGACTATCCCTACGAGCAGTACTTC
cdr3_aa: CASSRPTGDYPYEQYF

j_call: TRBJ2-3
clone_size: NA
v_call: TRBV5-4
d_call: TRBD2
cdr3_nt: TGTGCCAGCAGCTGGGGGGGACTAGCGGGGCGTGCAGATACGCAGTATTTT
cdr3_aa: CASSWGGLAGRADTQYF

j_call: TRBJ1-6
clone_size: NA
v_call: TRBV12-3/TRBV12-4
d_call: NA
cdr3_nt: TGTGCCAGCACCCTGGCGGCAGATTCACCCCTCCACTTT
cdr3_aa: CASTLAADSPLHF

j_call: TRBJ1-2
clone_size: once
v_call: TRBV3-1/TRBV3-2
d_call: TRBD1
cdr3_nt: TGTGCCAGCACCCCGACAGGGGCGGCCTATGGCTACACCTTC
cdr3_aa: CASTPTGAAYGYTF

j_call: TRBJ2-1
clone_size: NA
v_call: TRBV3-1/TRBV3-2
d_call: NA
cdr3_nt: TGTGCCAGCAGCCAAGAAGGGGACTACAATGAGCAGTTCTTC
cdr3_aa: CASSQEGDYNEQFF

j_call: TRBJ2-3
clone_size: NA
v_call: TRBV2
d_call: TRBD1
cdr3_nt: TGTGCCAGCAGTGAGGCTCCGACAGGGTCTGGCACAGATACGCAGTATTTT
cdr3_aa: CASSEAPTGSGTDTQYF

j_call: TRBJ2-3
clone_size: NA
v_call: TRBV12-3/TRBV12-4
d_call: NA
cdr3_nt: TGTGCCAGCAGTTTAGGGGCTACGCAGTATTTT
cdr3_aa: CASSLGATQYF

j_call: TRBJ1-2
clone_size: NA
v_call: TRBV7-2
d_call: NA
cdr3_nt: TGTGCCAGCAGCTTAGGCGGGAGAGCTAACTATGGCTACACCTTC
cdr3_aa: CASSLGGRANYGYTF

j_call: TRBJ2-1
clone_size: once
v_call: TRBV7-2
d_call: TRBD2
cdr3_nt: TGTGCCAGCAGCTTACAGCGGGGGGGCCACAATGAGCAGTTCTTC
cdr3_aa: CASSLQRGGHNEQFF

j_call: TRBJ2-3
clone_size: NA
v_call: TRBV5-5
d_call: NA
cdr3_nt: TGTGCCAGCAGCTCCTTGGCCAGCACAGATACGCAGTATTTT
cdr3_aa: CASSSLASTDTQYF

j_call: TRBJ2-5
clone_size: NA
v_call: TRBV7-6
d_call: NA
cdr3_nt: TGTGCCAGCAGCGCACGATTGACCCAGGGGTTGGAGACCCAGTACTTC
cdr3_aa: CASSARLTQGLETQYF

j_call: TRBJ1-1
clone_size: NA
v_call: TRBV6-6
d_call: NA
cdr3_nt: TGTGCCAGCAGTTACTCTGAGAGGGAAGCTTTCTTT
cdr3_aa: CASSYSEREAFF

j_call: TRBJ1-2
clone_size: NA
v_call: TRBV18
d_call: NA
cdr3_nt: TGTGCCAGCTCGCAAAGCATGGGGAGCGGTGGCTACACCTTC
cdr3_aa: CASSQSMGSGGYTF

j_call: TRBJ1-2
clone_size: NA
v_call: TRBV5-5
d_call: NA
cdr3_nt: TGTGCCAGCAGCTTGGCCGACGGAGGATTCTATGGCTACACCTTC
cdr3_aa: CASSLADGGFYGYTF

j_call: TRBJ2-2
clone_size: once
v_call: TRBV14
d_call: TRBD1
cdr3_nt: TGTGCCAGCAGCCAAATCAGGGGGAATTACGGGGAGCTGTTTTTT
cdr3_aa: CASSQIRGNYGELFF

j_call: TRBJ2-3
clone_size: NA
v_call: TRBV30
d_call: NA
cdr3_nt: TGTGCCTGGAGTCCCAAGTCCTACACAGATACGCAGTATTTT
cdr3_aa: CAWSPKSYTDTQYF

j_call: TRBJ1-3
clone_size: NA
v_call: TRBV6-1
d_call: TRBD1
cdr3_nt: TGTGCCAGCAGTGAGTTCTCCGGCGGGGCCGGGACAGGGGCTGGAAACACCATATATTTT
cdr3_aa: CASSEFSGGAGTGAGNTIYF

j_call: TRBJ1-4
clone_size: once
v_call: TRBV25-1
d_call: NA
cdr3_nt: TGTGCCAGCAGTGATGGCCAGGGAGGTGAAAAACTGTTTTTT
cdr3_aa: CASSDGQGGEKLFF

j_call: TRBJ1-2
clone_size: NA
v_call: TRBV29-1
d_call: NA
cdr3_nt: TGCAGCGTTGTTAGCGGGACACTGAGCTATGGCTACACCTTC
cdr3_aa: CSVVSGTLSYGYTF

j_call: TRBJ1-2
clone_size: NA
v_call: TRBV3-1/TRBV3-2
d_call: NA
cdr3_nt: TGTGCCAGCAGCCAAGCCTTCGCTAATTCAGACAATGGCTACACCTTC
cdr3_aa: CASSQAFANSDNGYTF

j_call: TRBJ2-1
clone_size: once
v_call: TRBV11-3
d_call: NA
cdr3_nt: TGTGCCAGCAGCCTCGGACGGGGGAGCGATGAGCAGTTCTTC
cdr3_aa: CASSLGRGSDEQFF

j_call: TRBJ1-1
clone_size: NA
v_call: TRBV6-6
d_call: NA
cdr3_nt: TGTGCCAGCAGGGCTAGCGGGGTACCCAACACTGAAGCTTTCTTT
cdr3_aa: CASRASGVPNTEAFF

j_call: TRBJ1-1
clone_size: NA
v_call: TRBV2
d_call: TRBD1
cdr3_nt: TGTGCCAGCAGTATCCGGGACAGGGCCGCGGCTTTCTTT
cdr3_aa: CASSIRDRAAAFF

j_call: TRBJ2-7
clone_size: NA
v_call: TRBV6-6
d_call: NA
cdr3_nt: TGTGCCAGCAGTCCCCCAGGTGCCCAAAACTACGAGCAGTACTTC
cdr3_aa: CASSPPGAQNYEQYF

j_call: TRBJ2-1
clone_size: NA
v_call: TRBV5-1
d_call: TRBD1
cdr3_nt: TGCGCCAGCAACACCGGGACAGGGATCTACAATGAGCAGTTCTTC
cdr3_aa: CASNTGTGIYNEQFF

j_call: TRBJ2-2
clone_size: NA
v_call: TRBV30
d_call: TRBD1
cdr3_nt: TGTGCCTGGAGTGATTGGGACAGCTACACCGGGGAGCTGTTTTTT
cdr3_aa: CAWSDWDSYTGELFF

j_call: TRBJ1-2
clone_size: NA
v_call: TRBV28
d_call: NA
cdr3_nt: TGTGCCAGCATCCTAGAGAGGTCAGGGCTAATTTTCGACTTC
cdr3_aa: CASILERSGLIFDF

j_call: TRBJ2-7
clone_size: NA
v_call: TRBV3-1/TRBV3-2
d_call: NA
cdr3_nt: TGTGCCAGCAGCCAACTAGACTACGAGCAGTACTTC
cdr3_aa: CASSQLDYEQYF

j_call: TRBJ2-1
clone_size: NA
v_call: TRBV7-3
d_call: TRBD1
cdr3_nt: TGTGCCAGCAGCCCGACATTACAGGGGGCTAATGAGCAGTTCTTC
cdr3_aa: CASSPTLQGANEQFF

j_call: TRBJ1-2
clone_size: once
v_call: TRBV19
d_call: NA
cdr3_nt: TGTGCCAGTTCTCAGAGGGGGGGCGCAGGATATGGCTACACCTTC
cdr3_aa: CASSQRGGAGYGYTF

j_call: TRBJ2-3
clone_size: few
v_call: TRBV11-2
d_call: NA
cdr3_nt: TGTGCCAGCAGCCCAAACACAGATACGCAGTATTTT
cdr3_aa: CASSPNTDTQYF

j_call: TRBJ1-3
clone_size: NA
v_call: TRBV7-9
d_call: NA
cdr3_nt: TGTGCCAGCAGCTCGACTGACAGTAGAACTGGAAACACCATATATTTT
cdr3_aa: CASSSTDSRTGNTIYF

j_call: TRBJ1-1
clone_size: NA
v_call: TRBV5-6
d_call: TRBD1
cdr3_nt: TGTGCCAGCAGTTATGGGACAGGGAACACTGAAGCTTTCTTT
cdr3_aa: CASSYGTGNTEAFF

j_call: TRBJ1-2
clone_size: NA
v_call: TRBV6-5
d_call: TRBD1
cdr3_nt: TGTGCCAGCAGCAACAGGGGGCGGGATGGCTACACCTTC
cdr3_aa: CASSNRGRDGYTF